The sample holds a few counts of the clone carrying this TCR beta chain. This entry comes from a study of T cells after yellow fever vaccination. Each CDR3 protein gets one entry after TCRdb re-called the 5' RACE reads with MiXCR. Found here are 620,000 or so distinct CDR3 sequences, 17% of them singletons; the top ten hold around 15%. This CDR3 spans 16 amino acids. Germline assignment: CDR1 MNHEY and CDR2 SVGAGI. Trimming removed 2 bases from V and 5 bases from J, with 18 bases in between. Specimen: PBMCs, collected 5 days after the first yellow fever vaccination. The rearrangement joins TRBV6-5 to TRBJ2-5, with a possible D match to TRBD2 (6 bases). This receptor was identified in a man in his late teens or twenties who received the YFV17D yellow fever vaccine. The CDR3 loop is CASSYAPPSAGETQYF. The CDR3 DNA reads TGTGCCAGCAGTTACGCTCCGCCAAGCGCGGGGGAGACCCAGTACTTC.